The 15 T cell receptor beta chains below come from one sample, sequenced in a study of T-cell memory formation after mild COVID-19. A single record per CDR3 protein comes from TCRdb applying MiXCR to the 5' RACE reads. Of about 450,000 distinct CDR3 sequences listed, 20% to 25% are singletons. Sequenced: PBMCs or a T cell subset sorted from them (not recorded which). Receptors originate from an adult woman who had mild COVID-19 (a few samples of this study predate the infection). Cell type and time point are not known.

This chain links TRBV4-1 with TRBJ2-1; D is unclear. Germline values: CDR1 MGHRA, CDR2 YSYEKL. The CDR3 length is 11 residues. V lost 0 bases, J lost 9 bases, and 3 bases lay in between. Here the CDR3 DNA reads TGCGCCAGCAGCCAAGACGCTGAGCAGTTCTTC. This encodes CASSQDAEQFF.

V gene TRBV21-1 combines with J gene TRBJ2-5. TRBV21-1 is annotated as a pseudogene. CDR3 length: 13 amino acids. CDR3 sequence: CSRTETYQETQYF. The CDR3 DNA reads as TGTTCCAGGACCGAGACCTACCAAGAGACCCAGTACTTC.

J is TRBJ2-7 and V is TRBV29-1; 10 bases match TRBD1. The CDR3 loop spans 13 amino acids. Germline loops: CDR1 SQVTM, CDR2 ANQGSEA. The trim removed 5 bases at V and 6 bases at J, leaving 7 bases unmatched. CDR3 sequence (DNA): TGCAGCGTTTACGGGACAGGGGACACCGAGCAGTACTTC. It is translated as CSVYGTGDTEQYF.

The sample holds a few counts of this clonotype. One end of the junction fails to match germline, which may point to a read error. The chain couples TRBV4-1 to TRBJ2-5; 13 bases fit TRBD2. The CDR3 contains 16 residues. Germline-derived CDR1 and CDR2 are MGHRA and YSYEKL. CDR3 in amino acids: CASSHGLAGDQGTQYF. In DNA, the CDR3 is TGCGCCAGCAGCCACGGACTAGCGGGGGACCAAGGGACCCAGTACTTC.

The chain carries TRBV5-1 and TRBJ2-7, with TRBD1 identical over 8 bases. Germline assignment: CDR1 SGHRS and CDR2 YFSETQ. Germline trimming cut 3 bases from V and 6 bases from J; bases unmatched to any gene: 11. The CDR3 is 15 amino acids. The CDR3 bases are TGCGCCAGCAGCTCATCCGGGACAGGCGCCTCCGAGCAGTACTTC. Translation: CASSSSGTGASEQYF.

This clonotype was found a few times. One end of the junction fails to match germline, which may point to a read error. The chain joins TRBV7-7 to TRBJ2-1; the D gene is possibly TRBD2 (5 bases). Germline V CDR1 and CDR2: SSHAT, FNYEAQ (reference sequence). The CDR3 totals 13 residues. CDR3 in amino acids: CASSLGREGEQFF. CDR3 sequence (DNA): TGTGCTAGCAGCTTAGGGCGAGAGGGTGAGCAGTTCTTC.

The V gene is TRBV4-1, the J gene TRBJ2-7, with unresolved D. With 4 bases removed from V and 0 bases from J, the gap between germline ends came to 10 bases. In germline, CDR1 is MGHRA, CDR2 YSYEKL. CDR3 length: 14 residues. CDR3 bases: TGCGCCAGCAGCCCTGGGTGGGGCTCCTACGAGCAGTACTTC. As protein: CASSPGWGSYEQYF.

The J gene is TRBJ1-2, the V gene TRBV20-1; 8 bases are a match to TRBD1. Germline V gene data show CDR1 as DFQATT and CDR2 as SNEGSKA (reference sequence). Germline trimming cut 0 bases from V and 6 bases from J; bases unmatched to any gene: 12. The CDR3 spans 16 residues. This chain's CDR3 is CSARDTIGRGRNGYTF. The CDR3, as DNA: TGCAGTGCTAGAGATACAATAGGCAGGGGGCGGAATGGCTACACCTTC.

The chain is built from TRBV12-3 or TRBV12-4 and TRBJ1-1; D uncertain. Deletions cut 5 bases from V and 1 base from J, with 8 bases between. The CDR3 loop spans 13 amino acids. For the CDR3, the DNA is TGTGCCAGCAGTCCCGTGGGGAACACTGAAGCTTTCTTT. It specifies CASSPVGNTEAFF.

This clonotype has more than one count but fewer than ten. This sequence joins TRBV4-2 and TRBJ2-7; 8 bases map to TRBD1. The CDR3 runs to 15 residues. V lost 4 bases, J lost 6 bases, and 11 bases stayed unmatched. Germline CDR1 reads LGHNA; CDR2 reads YNFKEQ. CDR3 loop: CASSPRGQGLGEQYF. CDR3 sequence (DNA): TGTGCCAGCAGCCCACGTGGACAGGGTTTGGGCGAGCAGTACTTC.

The chain couples TRBV5-1 to TRBJ2-7; 7 bases match TRBD1. CDR3 length equals 15 residues. Germline assignment: CDR1 SGHRS and CDR2 YFSETQ. V dropped 4 bases and J dropped 3; count of bases not matched to a gene: 10. The CDR3 sequence is CASSLDPTGNYEQYF. CDR3 DNA sequence: TGCGCCAGCAGCCTAGACCCGACAGGGAACTACGAGCAGTACTTC.

The genes are TRBV7-6 and TRBJ2-1, with 13 nucleotides matching TRBD2. The CDR3 is 20 residues long. The J segment lost 4 bases and the V segment lost 5 bases, leaving 17 bases of the junction unmatched. The V gene's germline CDR1 is SGHVS and CDR2 FNYEAQ. CDR3 residues: CASSQTWTSGGSRNYNEQFF. CDR3 coding DNA: TGTGCCAGCAGCCAGACTTGGACTAGCGGGGGAAGCCGAAATTACAATGAGCAGTTCTTC. Looking up the rest from reference TRBV7-6 and TRBJ2-1 gives the full variable domain: GAGVSQSPRYKVTKRGQDVALRCDPISGHVSLYWYRQALGQGPEFLTYFNYEAQQDKSGLPNDRFSAERPEGSISTLTIQRTEQRDSAMYRCASSQTWTSGGSRNYNEQFFGPGTRLTVL.

The V and J genes are TRBV3-1 and TRBJ2-3; D is undetermined. Germline V lookup: CDR1 LGHDT, CDR2 YNNKEL (reference sequence). The CDR3 is 16 residues long. The V end was cut by 0 bases, the J end by 6 bases, with 16 bases between. The CDR3 loop is CASSQDSGRSRDTQYF. The CDR3, as DNA: TGTGCCAGCAGCCAAGATTCAGGACGATCGAGGGATACGCAGTATTTT.

The chain has TRBV12-3 or TRBV12-4 and TRBJ1-5, with TRBD1 identical over 9 bases. The V and J ends lost 7 bases and 6 bases, in that order; junction bases with no gene match: 10. The CDR3 is 15 amino acids. Here the CDR3 reads CASIEQGALGQPQHF. CDR3 coding DNA: TGTGCCAGCATCGAACAGGGGGCGCTGGGTCAGCCCCAGCATTTT.

The chain uses TRBV14 and TRBJ2-1; possible D gene TRBD2, 5 bases. Germline V lookup: CDR1 SGHDN, CDR2 FVKESK. Trimming cost V 8 bases and J 0 bases, with 8 bases left between them. The CDR3 is 13 residues long. The CDR3 bases are TGTGCCAGCGAGCGGAGCTCCTACAATGAGCAGTTCTTC. Amino acids: CASERSSYNEQFF.